Shown below are 27 T cell receptor beta chains from a single sample sequenced in a study of T cells in Graves' hyperthyroidism and ophthalmopathy. Amplification yielded TCR beta CDR3 regions, with RNA transcripts as the source. The study used the HTBI primer set for a first-round RT-PCR of the TCR CDR3. TCRdb used MiXCR to reprocess the multiplex PCR reads, holding one entry per CDR3 protein. The top ten hold under 8.5% of the sample, which has about 640,000 distinct CDR3 sequences, roughly 45% seen once. The sequenced material came from peripheral blood or thyroid tissue (not recorded which). Receptors were obtained from an adult man with Graves' disease, either hyperthyroidism or ophthalmopathy (not recorded which).

A note on this clonotype: One end of the junction is discordant with germline, which a read error may explain. The rearrangement joins TRBV7-3 to TRBJ1-1, with 12 positions matching TRBD1. Germline assignment: CDR1 SGHTA and CDR2 FQGTGA. CDR3 length: 16 amino acids. The CDR3 nucleotides are TGCGCCAGCGTTCCGGGACAGGGGGCTCAGATGGTCGAAGCTTTCTTT. The encoded protein is CASVPGQGAQMVEAFF.

The V and J genes are TRBV20-1 and TRBJ2-7; 7 nucleotides match TRBD1. V lost 4 bases to trimming and J lost 5 bases; unmatched junction nucleotides: 11. The germline V gene has CDR1 DFQATT and CDR2 SNEGSKA (reference sequence). CDR3 length: 14 residues. The CDR3: CSATRQGLGDEQYF. The CDR3 DNA reads TGCAGTGCTACCAGACAGGGCCTAGGTGACGAGCAGTACTTC.

This rearrangement joins TRBV12-3 or TRBV12-4 to TRBJ1-1; TRBD1 might be the D (5 bases). V dropped 4 bases and J dropped 0 bases, with 12 bases sitting between them. CDR3 length: 15 residues. CDR3 loop: CASSYETAMNTEAFF. The CDR3 DNA reads TGTGCCAGCAGTTACGAGACAGCCATGAACACTGAAGCTTTCTTT.

The chain employs TRBV7-6 and TRBJ1-1, with no clear D. Germline values: CDR1 SGHVS, CDR2 FNYEAQ. The CDR3 totals 17 residues. V was trimmed by 3 bases and J by 2 bases, leaving 19 bases between them. The CDR3 region has the DNA TGTGCCAGCAGCTTGGTCGTAGAGCTACAAGTTAACACTGAAGCTTTCTTT. Translating gives CASSLVVELQVNTEAFF.

The J gene is TRBJ2-7, the V gene TRBV7-2; TRBD2 is a possible D gene (6 bases). The ends were cut back, 3 bases at V and 3 bases at J, with 15 bases in the middle. CDR3 length: 15 amino acids. From germline, CDR1 is SGHTA and CDR2 FQGNSA. For the CDR3, the DNA is TGTGCCAGCAGCTTCGACACGGGGGAGGTCTACGAGCAGTACTTC. It is translated as CASSFDTGEVYEQYF.

Concerning this clonotype: A much larger clone lies one base from this, so it may be a read error. V is TRBV10-3 and J is TRBJ1-5; TRBD1 is a possible D gene (5 bases). The CDR3 contains 15 residues. The germline CDR1 and CDR2 sequences are ENHRY and SYGVKD. The CDR3: CATSLTGGSNQPQHF. Written as DNA, the CDR3 is TGTGCCACCAGTCTCACAGGAGGGAGCAATCAGCCCCAGCATTTT.

This clonotype was picked up many times. The rearrangement uses TRBV10-3 and TRBJ1-6; possible D gene TRBD1, 5 bases. The CDR3 runs 14 residues. V gave up 9 bases and J gave up 4 bases, with 13 bases separating them. From germline, CDR1 is ENHRY and CDR2 SYGVKD. In DNA, the CDR3 is TGTGCCATGTCCGGGGCCAAGTATAATTCACCCCTCCACTTT. Its translation is CAMSGAKYNSPLHF.

The chain carries TRBV6-5 and TRBJ1-1; D is undetermined. The CDR3 has 15 residues. The V end was cut by 2 bases, the J end by 5 bases, with 15 bases between. The germline V gene encodes CDR1 MNHEY and CDR2 SVGAGI. The chain's CDR3 is CASSYTGFPGTEAFF. CDR3 bases: TGTGCCAGCAGTTACACCGGGTTTCCAGGAACTGAAGCTTTCTTT.

This clonotype was detected ten times or more. The V gene is TRBV7-9, the J gene TRBJ2-7; D gene uncertain. The V gene's germline CDR1 is SEHNR and CDR2 FQNEAQ (reference sequence). The V end lost 4 bases, the J end lost 6 bases, and 10 bases lay between the germline ends. The CDR3 has 12 amino acids. In nucleotides, the CDR3 is TGTGCCAGCAGCTCACTCCTGGGCGAGCAGTACTTC. It encodes CASSSLLGEQYF.

About this clonotype: The conserved final phenylalanine or tryptophan is absent from the CDR3, which likely points to a read error. This chain connects TRBV29-1 to TRBJ1-2; D ambiguous. The V end was cut by 6 bases, the J end by 4 bases, with 0 bases between. Germline CDR1 SQVTM, CDR2 ANQGSEA. The CDR3 spans 8 residues. CDR3 protein: CSVYGYTL. CDR3 nucleotide sequence: TGCAGCGTCTATGGCTACACCCTC.

The chain carries TRBV7-4 and TRBJ1-4; perhaps TRBD1 as D (5 bases). CDR1 and CDR2 (germline): SGHVT, SQSDAQ. The CDR3 is made up of 14 amino acids. Trimming removed 3 bases from V and 6 bases from J, with 11 bases in between. The CDR3 is CASSFEGGDEKLFF. Here the CDR3 DNA reads TGTGCCAGCAGCTTTGAGGGAGGGGATGAAAAACTGTTTTTT.

This chain connects TRBV12-3 or TRBV12-4 to TRBJ1-5; D is unclear. This CDR3 region has 16 residues. The ends were cut back, 1 base at V and 1 base at J, with 11 bases in the middle. CDR3 bases: TGTGCCAGCAGTTTAGGGTTCGGTCTGAGCAATCAGCCCCAGCATTTT. Amino acids: CASSLGFGLSNQPQHF.

This clonotype was picked up many times. This rearrangement joins TRBV9 to TRBJ2-5, with no clear D. Deletions cut 2 bases from V and 3 bases from J, with 5 bases between. Germline CDR1 and CDR2: SGDLS and YYNGEE. The CDR3 extends over 12 amino acids. CDR3 protein: CASSVTEETQYF. CDR3 bases: TGTGCCAGCAGCGTGACGGAAGAGACCCAGTACTTC.

The chain carries TRBV2 and TRBJ1-5; TRBD1 agrees at 11 bases. There are 15 residues in the CDR3. CDR1 SNHLY and CDR2 FYNNEI come from the germline V gene. J gave up 4 bases and V 7 bases, and 6 bases lay outside the gene matches. The CDR3 nucleotides read TGTGCCAGCATTGAGGACAGGGGGCGAAATCAGCCCCAGCATTTT. Translating it yields CASIEDRGRNQPQHF.

The rearrangement uses TRBV5-4 and TRBJ1-1; 8 positions agree with TRBD1. Trimming removed 10 bases from V and 8 bases from J; junction bases left unmatched: 7. The germline gives CDR1 SGHNT, CDR2 YYREEE (reference sequence). This CDR3 spans 11 amino acids. The CDR3 protein is CAWSDRGEAFF. CDR3 bases: TGTGCCTGGAGCGACAGGGGCGAAGCTTTCTTT. Looking up the rest from reference TRBV5-4 and TRBJ1-1 gives the full variable domain: ETGVTQSPTHLIKTRGQQVTLRCSSQSGHNTVSWYQQALGQGPQFIFQYYREEENGRGNFPPRFSGLQFPNYSSELNVNALELDDSALYLCAWSDRGEAFFGQGTRLTVV.

Note on this clonotype: The germline gene is not matched at one end of the junction; a read error may be the cause. The rearrangement links TRBV20-1 to TRBJ1-1, with 8 bases matching TRBD1. CDR3 length equals 16 residues. The germline V gene has CDR1 DFQATT and CDR2 SNEGSKA (reference sequence). The DNA of the CDR3 is TGCAGTGCTAGGCCCCGGGACAGGATCATGAACATTGAAGCTTTCTTT. It specifies CSARPRDRIMNIEAFF.

The CDR3: CASSPGEGQETQYF. Here the CDR3 DNA reads TGTGCCAGCAGCCCAGGGGAGGGTCAAGAGACCCAGTACTTC. The chain couples TRBV7-9 to TRBJ2-5; the D gene is possibly TRBD2 (7 bases). Germline CDR1 SEHNR, CDR2 FQNEAQ (reference sequence). This CDR3 has 14 residues. V was shortened by 5 bases and J by 2 bases, with 12 bases between the two germline ends.

About this clonotype: Germline and junction disagree at one end, which may indicate a read error. V is TRBV14 and J is TRBJ1-6, with D perhaps matching TRBD1 (5 bases). CDR3 length equals 16 residues. Germline values: CDR1 SGHDN, CDR2 FVKESK. CDR3 amino acids: CDSKRSASGSSSPLHF. For the CDR3, the DNA is TGTGACAGCAAGAGGTCGGCGTCAGGGAGTAGTTCACCCCTCCACTTT.

In its sample, this clonotype was seen many times. The rearrangement joins TRBV20-1 to TRBJ2-2, with a weak D call TRBD1 (6 bases). V lost 2 bases to trimming and J lost 2 bases, with 12 bases between them. This CDR3 is 15 amino acids long. CDR1 and CDR2 (germline): DFQATT, SNEGSKA (reference sequence). The CDR3 DNA reads as TGCAGTGCTAGACCTGGGGACACAAACACCGGGGAGCTGTTTTTT. Translation: CSARPGDTNTGELFF.

On this clonotype: Possible read error: a much larger clone is one base away. V and J are TRBV25-1 and TRBJ1-1; the match to TRBD1 covers 7 bases. V lost 3 bases and J lost 3; bases outside the gene matches: 4. The CDR3 has 14 residues. Per the germline V gene, CDR1 is MGHDK and CDR2 is SYGVNS. CDR3 in DNA: TGTGCCAGCAGTGAGTCGCAGGGGGACACTGAAGCTTTCTTT. Its translation is CASSESQGDTEAFF.

This clonotype turned up a few times. V usage is TRBV6-1 and J usage is TRBJ1-3, with 8 bases lining up with TRBD1. CDR1 MNHNS and CDR2 SASEGT come from the germline V gene. The J segment lost 11 bases and the V segment lost 5 bases, leaving 14 bases of the junction unmatched. This CDR3 spans 15 amino acids. The chain's CDR3 is CASSLKTGESGSIYF. The CDR3 DNA is TGTGCCAGCAGTCTTAAGACAGGGGAGTCAGGGTCCATATATTTT.

In DNA form, the CDR3 reads TGTGCCAGCAGGCCCACTCAGGGGTTCTATTCACCCCTCCACTTT. This encodes CASRPTQGFYSPLHF. V gene TRBV7-2 combines with J gene TRBJ1-6; D is perhaps TRBD1 (6 bases). The V and J ends lost 6 bases and 8 bases respectively, with 17 bases between them. Germline V gene data show CDR1 as SGHTA and CDR2 as FQGNSA. The CDR3 has 15 residues.

This clonotype was counted between two and nine times. The chain employs TRBV3-1 and TRBJ2-5, with 9 bases fitting TRBD1. V was pared by 7 bases and J by 1 base, with 7 bases of the junction left unmatched. Germline V gene lookup returns CDR1 LGHDT and CDR2 YNNKEL (reference sequence). This CDR3 is 15 amino acids long. The CDR3 protein is CASTYGQGSQETQYF. In nucleotides, the CDR3 is TGTGCCAGCACCTACGGACAGGGGTCCCAAGAGACCCAGTACTTC.

This clonotype was counted between two and nine times. CDR3 bases: TGCGCCAGCAGCTTTGGTCTGATCGGGGATCAGCCCCAGCATTTT. The encoded protein is CASSFGLIGDQPQHF. This chain uses TRBV5-1 with TRBJ1-5; the D is unclear. The V gene lost 2 bases and the J gene lost 5 bases, with 14 bases spanning the gap. The CDR3 extends over 15 amino acids. Germline loops: CDR1 SGHRS, CDR2 YFSETQ.

Turning to this clonotype: Since no conserved phenylalanine or tryptophan closes the CDR3, a read error is the likely cause. No DNA is shown, since the ends of the CDR3 on it are uncertain; the CDR3 is the one TCRdb lists. This chain joins TRBV2 and TRBJ2-2; the D segment call TRBD2 is taken from the table without a DNA check. The CDR3 is 10 residues long, ends included. Germline CDR1 reads SNHLY; CDR2 reads FYNNEI. This CDR3 is CASSEGRGLA.

The genes are TRBV7-2 and TRBJ1-5, with TRBD1 as a possible D gene (5 bases). The ends were cut back, 4 bases at V and 1 base at J, with 8 bases in the middle. The CDR3 covers 14 residues. The germline gives CDR1 SGHTA, CDR2 FQGNSA. The DNA for the CDR3 is TGTGCCAGCAGCTCCTCAGGGAGCAATCAGCCCCAGCATTTT. It codes for CASSSSGSNQPQHF.

There are many counts of this clonotype. The chain joins TRBV6-5 to TRBJ1-2, with 7 bases fitting TRBD1. Germline V lookup: CDR1 MNHEY, CDR2 SVGAGI. The CDR3 is made up of 16 amino acids. The junction had 10 bases not matched to a gene; V was cut back by 4 bases and J by 2 bases. This CDR3 is CASSSKTTGRNYGYTF. For the CDR3, the DNA is TGTGCCAGCAGTTCAAAGACGACAGGGCGGAACTATGGCTACACCTTC.